Listed below are T cell receptor beta chains from one sample, sequenced in a study of cytomegalovirus exposure and HLA in healthy donors. The assay was immunoSEQ multiplex PCR, and TCRdb's table has in-frame clones only and misses some. The sample carries around 120,000 clones, over 60% recorded once. The specimen was PBMCs. Receptors originate from a young man in good health and CMV-seropositive. Both conserved end residues are part of each CDR3. A D gene is named only where the DNA matches it firmly. Clone sizes are given selectively: once, few, many, or a class where the clone is expanded.

J | D | V | size | DNA | CDR3
TRBJ2-7 | - | TRBV5-1 | - | TGCGCCAGCAGCTTGACCGGGCAGGAGGGATACGAGCAGTACTTC | CASSLTGQEGYEQYF
TRBJ2-1 | TRBD2 | TRBV6-1 | - | TGTGCCAGCAGTGACCTAGCGGGAGGGTACAATGAGCAGTTCTTC | CASSDLAGGYNEQFF
TRBJ2-7 | - | TRBV19 | - | TGTGCCAGTAGTAATCGAGGGCCGGGCTACGAGCAGTACTTC | CASSNRGPGYEQYF
TRBJ2-1 | TRBD2 | TRBV9 | - | TGTGCCAGCAGCGTAGGTGGGGGGGTAGTTTTTGAGCAGTTCTTC | CASSVGGGVVFEQFF
TRBJ2-3 | TRBD1 | TRBV13 | - | TGTGCCAGCAGCCAGACTCGGACAGGGCGCACAGATACGCAGTATTTT | CASSQTRTGRTDTQYF
TRBJ2-1 | TRBD2 | TRBV2 | few | TGTGCCAGCAGTGACCCACGGGGGGGCTGGAATGAGCAGTTCTTC | CASSDPRGGWNEQFF
TRBJ2-3 | TRBD2 | TRBV5-1 | - | TGCGCCAGCAGCGTAAACGGGAGGGCCCCAGATACGCAGTATTTT | CASSVNGRAPDTQYF
TRBJ2-3 | TRBD2 | TRBV5-6 | - | TGTGCCAGCGCCCGAGAGCGGGGGGGCAAAGATACGCAGTATTTT | CASARERGGKDTQYF
TRBJ1-1 | - | TRBV5-8 | once | TGTGCCAGCAGCTTTGGAGAGGCGAACACTGAAGCTTTCTTT | CASSFGEANTEAFF
TRBJ1-2 | - | TRBV5-5 | few | TGTGCCAGCAGCATCCAGGACAGACGGAGTTCGACGGGTGGCTACACCTTC | CASSIQDRRSSTGGYTF
TRBJ1-4 | - | TRBV29-1 | - | TGCAGCGTAGCCGGGGGGGTCGGGGAAAAACTGTTTTTT | CSVAGGVGEKLFF
TRBJ2-7 | - | TRBV7-9 | - | TGTTCCAGCAGCTTAGTCGCGGTGGAGGGTTTCTCCTACGAGCAGTACTTC | CSSSLVAVEGFSYEQYF
TRBJ2-3 | - | TRBV9 | - | TGTGCCAGCAGCGTCCACACAGATACGCAGTATTTT | CASSVHTDTQYF
TRBJ1-5 | TRBD1 | TRBV7-9 | - | TGTGCCAGCAGCCCCGGATTCGACAGGGGACTCCGTCAGCCCCAGCATTTT | CASSPGFDRGLRQPQHF
TRBJ2-3 | TRBD2 | TRBV5-6 | - | TGTGCCAGCAGCTTGGTTAGCGGGGCAGATACGCAGTATTTT | CASSLVSGADTQYF
TRBJ2-2 | TRBD1 | TRBV28 | - | TGTGCCAGCAGGGAATCGACAGGGTCGGGCACCGGGGAGCTGTTTTTT | CASRESTGSGTGELFF
TRBJ2-7 | - | TRBV5-6 | - | TGTGCCAGCAGCTTCCCGACAGGTTCCTACGAGCAGTACTTC | CASSFPTGSYEQYF
TRBJ2-7 | - | TRBV6-5 | - | TGTGCCAGCAGTTACACTTCAGGGCCCCTTAACGAGCAGTACTTC | CASSYTSGPLNEQYF
TRBJ2-1 | TRBD2 | TRBV6-4 | - | TGTGCCAGCAGTGTTCTAGCGGGGGGCCCTAATGAGCAGTTCTTC | CASSVLAGGPNEQFF
TRBJ1-2 | - | TRBV4-3 | - | TGCGCCAGCAGCCAGTCCTACAGGGACTATGGCTACACCTTC | CASSQSYRDYGYTF
TRBJ2-7 | TRBD1 | TRBV6-5 | - | TGTGCCAGCACCCAAATATGGGACAGCTCCTACGAGCAGTACTTC | CASTQIWDSSYEQYF
TRBJ2-4 | - | TRBV4-2 | - | TGTGCCAGCAGCCAAGATCAAGCGGGCAAAAACATTCAGTACTTC | CASSQDQAGKNIQYF
TRBJ2-4 | TRBD1 | TRBV5-6 | once | TGTGCCAGCAGCTTGGCCGGGACAGAGGGAAACATTCAGTACTTC | CASSLAGTEGNIQYF
TRBJ2-7 | - | TRBV4-2 | - | TGTGCCAGCAGCCAAGTGAACAGAGAGACCTACGAGCAGTACTTC | CASSQVNRETYEQYF
TRBJ2-1 | - | TRBV30 | - | TGTGCCTGGAGTGTAGTCCTTTTTGTAGTTAGCAATGAGCAGTTCTTC | CAWSVVLFVVSNEQFF
TRBJ2-1 | - | TRBV2 | - | TGTGCCAGCAGTGAACCCGGTGCCGTTTACAATGAGCAGTTCTTC | CASSEPGAVYNEQFF
TRBJ1-1 | - | TRBV25-1 | - | TGTGCCAGCAGAAAGGGAGGGGGGGCCACTGAAGCTTTCTTT | CASRKGGGATEAFF
TRBJ2-1 | - | TRBV2 | few | TGTGCCAGCAGTGAGGGTCAGGGCCCCTACAATGAGCAGTTCTTC | CASSEGQGPYNEQFF
TRBJ1-2 | - | TRBV5-6 | - | TGTGCCAGCAGCTTGGACAGAAACTATGGCTACACCTTC | CASSLDRNYGYTF
TRBJ2-2 | - | TRBV10-3 | - | TGTGCCATAGGACAGAGGACCGGGGAGCTGTTTTTT | CAIGQRTGELFF
TRBJ1-2 | - | TRBV20-1 | once | TGCAGTGCCCCCACAGGGTATGGCTACACCTTC | CSAPTGYGYTF
TRBJ1-3 | - | TRBV7-9 | - | TGTTCCAGCGAGGGCCTTGGAAACACCATATATTTT | CSSEGLGNTIYF
TRBJ2-7 | TRBD2 | TRBV28 | few | TGTGCCAGCAGTTCTCCGGGACTAGCGGGAGGAGGAAACGAGCAGTACTTC | CASSSPGLAGGGNEQYF
TRBJ2-3 | TRBD2 | TRBV28 | - | TGTGCCAGCGGGACTAGCGGGAGCACAGATACGCAGTATTTT | CASGTSGSTDTQYF
TRBJ2-7 | TRBD1 | TRBV28 | - | TGTGCCAGCAGTGTACACAGGGGCGCCGAGCAGTACTTC | CASSVHRGAEQYF
TRBJ2-7 | TRBD2 | TRBV27 | - | TGTGCCAGCAGCGGACCGGGACTAGCGGGATCCTACGAGCAGTACTTC | CASSGPGLAGSYEQYF
TRBJ2-1 | TRBD2 | TRBV6-4 | - | TGTGCCAGCAGTGACGGACTAGCGGGAGACAATGAGCAGTTCTTC | CASSDGLAGDNEQFF
TRBJ1-4 | TRBD1 | TRBV28 | - | TGTGCCAGCAACCTCGGGGCAGGCCCGGGACAGGGGGAGTTTAATGAAAAACTGTTTTTT | CASNLGAGPGQGEFNEKLFF
TRBJ1-3 | - | TRBV10-3 | few | TGTGCCATCAGTGAGCAGGGAGGCGGGAACACCATATATTTT | CAISEQGGGNTIYF
TRBJ1-2 | - | TRBV6-1 | once | TGTGCCAGCAGTGAAGCCCCGCAAAAACTAGGTGGCTACACCTTC | CASSEAPQKLGGYTF
TRBJ2-4 | - | TRBV2 | few | TGTGCCAGCAGTGACCCCCTAGCCAAAAACATTCAGTACTTC | CASSDPLAKNIQYF
TRBJ1-4 | - | TRBV12-2 | - | TGTGCAAGTCGCTTAGGCGGCTTTCACGGGGAGAAGGAAAAACTGTTTTTT | CASRLGGFHGEKEKLFF
TRBJ2-7 | TRBD2 | TRBV27 | - | TGTGCCAGCAGTAGTAGCGGGGGGGCCGTCTCCTACGAGCAGTACTTC | CASSSSGGAVSYEQYF
TRBJ2-3 | - | TRBV5-1 | - | TGCGCCAGCAGTACCCCCGGGACTCTAGGCACAGATACGCAGTATTTT | CASSTPGTLGTDTQYF
TRBJ1-1 | TRBD1 | TRBV19 | - | TGTGCCAGTAGTATAGCTGGAGGGGGCGACACTGAAGCTTTCTTT | CASSIAGGGDTEAFF
TRBJ2-1 | TRBD2 | TRBV28 | - | TGTGCCAGCAGTTTATGGTCGGGAGGCCCATTTAGCCCCTACAATGAGCAGTTCTTC | CASSLWSGGPFSPYNEQFF